The 3 T cell receptor beta chains presented below share a single source sample, sequenced in a study of OX40 agonist ivuxolimab in advanced cancers. Sequenced by immunoSEQ multiplex PCR; TCRdb stores in-frame clones only, minus some. The sample has 45,000 or so clones; 88% are singletons. The specimen was CD4+ or CD8+ T cells sorted from blood, collected in a trial of the OX40 agonist ivuxolimab. The receptors here all came from an adult with an advanced solid tumor such as melanoma, head and neck, liver or kidney cancer.

The chain links TRBV5-8 to TRBJ2-7; the match to TRBD1 covers 9 bases. In germline, CDR1 is SGHTS, CDR2 YDEGEE. The J segment lost 0 bases and the V segment lost 5 bases, leaving 6 bases of the junction unmatched. The CDR3 is made up of 15 amino acids. In DNA, the CDR3 is TGTGCCAGCAGTCGTGTGGACAGGGGCTCCTACGAGCAGTACTTC. Its translation is CASSRVDRGSYEQYF.

The chain recombines TRBV21-1 with TRBJ1-1; the D segment call TRBD1 is taken from the table without a DNA check. TRBV21-1 is classified as a pseudogene. The CDR3 spans 11 residues. The CDR3 DNA reads as TGTGCCAGCAGAGGGGACAGCGAAGCTTTCTTT. It yields the protein CASRGDSEAFF.

By share, this clone counts as large (0.1 to 1%). The chain uses TRBV6-1 and TRBJ2-7, with TRBD1 identical over 11 bases. The CDR3 is 15 residues long. V gave up 3 bases and J gave up 3 bases; unmatched junction bases: 4. In germline, CDR1 is MNHNS, CDR2 SASEGT. CDR3 bases: TGTGCCAGCAGTGACTACGGGACAGGGGGCTACGAGCAGTACGTC. Amino acids: CASSDYGTGGYEQYV.